This is a list of T cell receptor beta chains from one sample in a study of T cells in Graves' hyperthyroidism and ophthalmopathy. Via MiXCR, TCRdb re-called the multiplex PCR reads, giving one row per CDR3 protein. The sample lists around 340,000 distinct CDR3 sequences; around 13% were seen once. Material for sequencing was blood. All receptors derive from a woman in her 30s with Graves' hyperthyroidism. The CDR3 runs from the conserved cysteine through the conserved F or W. D genes are given only for firm matches. Clone sizes are given selectively: once, few, many, or a class where the clone is expanded.

>TRBJ2-1|many|TRBV28|TRBD2
TGTGCCAGCGGCGCCCCGGGGAGCGGGATGAATGAGCAGTTCTTC
CASGAPGSGMNEQFF
>TRBJ1-1|many|TRBV9|-
TGTGCCAGCAGCGTCCGCGGGGGGAGCGAAAACACTGAAGCTTTCTTT
CASSVRGGSENTEAFF
>TRBJ2-3|few|TRBV5-1|-
TGCGCCAGCAGCACACAGGGGGGGAGCACAGATACGCAGTATTTT
CASSTQGGSTDTQYF
>TRBJ2-1|-|TRBV6-2/TRBV6-3|-
TGTGCCACCAAGCGGGTTAACAATGAGCAGTTCTTC
CATKRVNNEQFF
>TRBJ2-7|-|TRBV29-1|-
TGCAGCGTTGAGAGTTGGAGACACCGCACACGCGAGCAGTACTTC
CSVESWRHRTREQYF
>TRBJ1-2|-|TRBV6-1|TRBD1
TGTGCCAGCAGTTCCAAACGGAGACAGGGACGCAACTATGGCTACACCTTC
CASSSKRRQGRNYGYTF
>TRBJ1-1|many|TRBV12-3/TRBV12-4|-
TGTGCCAGCAGTTTGGTTCGGGAAGCCGAAGCTTTCTTT
CASSLVREAEAFF
>TRBJ1-1|-|TRBV5-5|TRBD1
TGTGCCAGCAGCTTGAGCACCGCGACAGGGGCCCCCATGAACACTGAAGCTTTCTTT
CASSLSTATGAPMNTEAFF
>TRBJ2-5|many|TRBV19|TRBD2
TGTGCCAGTAGTATTTCAACGGGACTAGTGGGGGAGACCCAGTACTTC
CASSISTGLVGETQYF
>TRBJ2-3|-|TRBV5-1|-
TGCGCCAGCCGCCTCGACCCTAAAGATACGCAGTATTTT
CASRLDPKDTQYF
>TRBJ2-3|many|TRBV6-5|TRBD1
TGTGCCAGCAGTCACCGGGACAGGGGAGTTGCTACGCAGTATTTT
CASSHRDRGVATQYF
>TRBJ2-7|many|TRBV28|-
TGTGCCAGCAGTTTTAGGGGGTATGAGCAGTACTTC
CASSFRGYEQYF
>TRBJ1-3|many|TRBV11-2|-
TGTGCCAGCAGCTTACTTGAAGGATACTCTGGAAACACCATATATTTT
CASSLLEGYSGNTIYF
>TRBJ2-5|few|TRBV20-1|-
TGCAGTGCTAGACCCCCCAGGGGCCAGGTGGTGAAGACCCAGTACTTC
CSARPPRGQVVKTQYF
>TRBJ2-3|many|TRBV25-1|-
TGTGCCAGCAGAAGCTCAGGGAGTCGAACAGATACGCAGTATTTT
CASRSSGSRTDTQYF
>TRBJ1-2|many|TRBV28|-
TGTGCCAGCAGTTCCCGCCTCTTCAGGGAAAAGGCCTCTAACTATGGCTACACCTTC
CASSSRLFREKASNYGYTF
>TRBJ1-5|-|TRBV6-1|-
TGTGCCAGCAGTGACCGGGACGGAGTATATAGCAATCAGCCCCAGCATTTT
CASSDRDGVYSNQPQHF
>TRBJ1-4|-|TRBV10-3|-
TGTGCCATCAGTGTTTCTAGGACAGCTACTAATGAAAAACTGTTTTTT
CAISVSRTATNEKLFF
>TRBJ2-5|many|TRBV10-2|TRBD2
TGCGCCAGCAGTCGACTGGGACTAGCGGGAGGGGGGGGAGAGACCCAGTACTTC
CASSRLGLAGGGGETQYF
>TRBJ2-2|many|TRBV12-3/TRBV12-4|TRBD2
TGTGCCAGCAGAATAGCGGGGTCCCAAACCGGGGAGCTGTTTTTT
CASRIAGSQTGELFF
>TRBJ1-5|many|TRBV12-3/TRBV12-4|-
TGTGCCAGCAGTTTGGGGGTTGACCCTCTTCAGCCCCAGCATTTT
CASSLGVDPLQPQHF
>TRBJ2-6|-|TRBV3-1|TRBD1
TGTGCCAGCATGGGGACAGTTTATGCCTCTGGGGCCAACGTCCTGACTTTC
CASMGTVYASGANVLTF
>TRBJ2-7|few|TRBV20-1|TRBD2
TGCAGTGCGGGGCGGACTAGCGGGAGGTACGAGCAGTACTTC
CSAGRTSGRYEQYF
>TRBJ2-7|-|TRBV3-1|-
TGTGCCAGCAGCCAGAGGGGGGGAATGCAGTACTTC
CASSQRGGMQYF
>TRBJ2-1|-|TRBV10-3|TRBD2
TGTGCCATCAGTCCTAGCGGGAGGGCCAGGGAGCAGTTCTTC
CAISPSGRAREQFF
>TRBJ2-1|few|TRBV29-1|TRBD2
TGCAGCGGTAGCGGGAGGGACTCCTACAATGAGCAGTTCTTC
CSGSGRDSYNEQFF
>TRBJ2-2|many|TRBV6-1|-
TGTGCCAGCAGTGAAGGTTCGGCCGGGGAGCTGTTTTTT
CASSEGSAGELFF
>TRBJ2-7|many|TRBV24-1|-
TGTGCCACCAGTGGATCCGGCACCGCCTACGAGCAGTACTTC
CATSGSGTAYEQYF
>TRBJ1-1|-|TRBV10-3|TRBD1
TGTGCCATCAGGGTCGCCAGGACAGGATATACTGAAGCTTTCTTT
CAIRVARTGYTEAFF
>TRBJ2-2|-|TRBV5-6|-
TGTGCCAGCACCTATAACTCCGGGGTCGGGGAGCTGTTTTTT
CASTYNSGVGELFF
>TRBJ2-3|many|TRBV20-1|TRBD2
TGCAGTGCTAGAGTGGGCCTGACTAGCGGGAGCACAGATACGCAGTATTTT
CSARVGLTSGSTDTQYF
>TRBJ1-2|-|TRBV20-1|TRBD1
TGCAGTGCTAAAAGCGGACAGGGGATAAGTGGCTACACCTTC
CSAKSGQGISGYTF
>TRBJ2-3|many|TRBV2|-
TGTGCCAGCAGTTCCCGTCCTACTCCCACAGATACGCAGTATTTT
CASSSRPTPTDTQYF
>TRBJ2-1|many|TRBV6-1|TRBD2
TGTGCCAGCACCTCGACTAGCGCGAGCTCCTACAATGAGCAGTTCTTC
CASTSTSASSYNEQFF
>TRBJ1-1|few|TRBV19|TRBD1
TGTGCCAGTAATCTCCCCCCAGGGGGGCCCACTGAAGCTTTCTTT
CASNLPPGGPTEAFF
>TRBJ2-2|-|TRBV7-2|-
TGTGCCAGCATTTTGCAGGGCCCCGGGGAGCTGTTTTTT
CASILQGPGELFF
>TRBJ1-4|many|TRBV2|-
TGTGCCAGCAGTATCCCAGGGGCGGGGGAAAAACTGTTTTTT
CASSIPGAGEKLFF
>TRBJ2-7|many|TRBV6-1|TRBD2
TGTGCCAGCAGCCGGGAACGCGGGAGCGAGCAGTACTTC
CASSRERGSEQYF
>TRBJ1-6|-|TRBV30|TRBD1
TGTGCCTTCCAAAACCTGGGGGACAGAGGCTATAATTCACCCCTCCACTTT
CAFQNLGDRGYNSPLHF
>TRBJ2-7|many|TRBV28|-
TGTGCCAGCATGGTAGGTGGGTACGGGGACGAGCAGTACTTC
CASMVGGYGDEQYF
>TRBJ2-6|-|TRBV28|-
TGTGCCAGCAGACCCACAGAGTCTGGGGCCAACGTCCTGACTTTC
CASRPTESGANVLTF
>TRBJ1-1|-|TRBV20-1|-
TGCAGTGCCGGTGGGGGAAACACTGAAGCTTTCTTT
CSAGGGNTEAFF
>TRBJ2-3|-|TRBV27|TRBD2
TGTGCCAGCAGTCACAGGGCTAGCGGGCGAAGAGATACGCAGTATTTT
CASSHRASGRRDTQYF
>TRBJ2-7|-|TRBV3-1|-
TGTGCCAGCAGCCTCGACTACGAGCAGTGCTTC
CASSLDYEQCF
>TRBJ1-1|-|TRBV4-1|-
TGCGCCAGCAGCCAAGTCGGTCGGGCCGACACTGAAGCTTTCTTT
CASSQVGRADTEAFF
>TRBJ1-1|many|TRBV19|TRBD1
TGTGCCAGTGGCCGACAGGGGGGTGAAGCTTTCTTT
CASGRQGGEAFF
>TRBJ2-7|-|TRBV18|-
TGTGCCAGCTCCCCTGGGAGTGTCCACGAGCAGTACTTC
CASSPGSVHEQYF
>TRBJ2-1|many|TRBV6-1|-
TGTGCCAGTCTAAAGGGCCCTCAACACAATGAGCAGTTCTTC
CASLKGPQHNEQFF
>TRBJ2-2|-|TRBV20-1|-
TGCAGTGCTAGAGTGGTTAACACCGGGGAGCTGTTTTTT
CSARVVNTGELFF
>TRBJ1-5|few|TRBV19|TRBD1
TGTGCCAGCCACAGGGGTAAGGGCAATCAGCCCCAGCATTTT
CASHRGKGNQPQHF